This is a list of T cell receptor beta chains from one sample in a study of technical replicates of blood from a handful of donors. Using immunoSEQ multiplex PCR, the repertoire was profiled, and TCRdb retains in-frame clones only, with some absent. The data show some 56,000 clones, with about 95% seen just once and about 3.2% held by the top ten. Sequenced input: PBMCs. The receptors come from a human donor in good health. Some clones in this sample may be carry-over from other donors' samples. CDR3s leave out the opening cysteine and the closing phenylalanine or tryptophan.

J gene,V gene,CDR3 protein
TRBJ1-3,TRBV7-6,ASSLAGPRGGNTIY
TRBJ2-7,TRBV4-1,ASSQDLVGAGAAYEQY
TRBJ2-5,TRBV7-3,ASSPRLAGGQETQY
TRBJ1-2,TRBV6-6,ASRVDRQFYGYT
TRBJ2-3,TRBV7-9,ASSLVSGGADTQY
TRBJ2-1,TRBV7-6,ASSSDPGSYNEQF
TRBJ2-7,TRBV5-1,ASSLAGTGGFSYEQY
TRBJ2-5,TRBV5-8,ASSLELAGSGRPQY
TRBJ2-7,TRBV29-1,SVVGTVANMPGEQY
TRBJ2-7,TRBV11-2,ASSRIGRAGSSYEQY
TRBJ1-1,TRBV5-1,ASSFEAPGGAF
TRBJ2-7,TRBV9,ASSVGVAYEQY
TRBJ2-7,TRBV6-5,ASSYLGRTYEQY
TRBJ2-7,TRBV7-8,ASSPRGLSYEQY
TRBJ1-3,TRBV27,ASSIAGVGNTIY
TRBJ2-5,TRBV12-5,ASGRRQGGETQY
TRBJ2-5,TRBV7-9,ASSLSDQETQY
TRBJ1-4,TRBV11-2,ASSLDRGQEKLF
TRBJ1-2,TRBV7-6,ASSLEGTGSYGYT
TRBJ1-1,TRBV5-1,ASSFRQGSSGTEAF
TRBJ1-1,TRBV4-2,ASSPDLGGSSAF
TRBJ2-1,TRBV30,AWTHGTGGYNEQF
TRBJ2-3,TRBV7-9,ASSLGQGETDTQY
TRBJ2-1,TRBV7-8,ASSQGTIQLGEQF
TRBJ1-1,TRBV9,ASSVQGSSTEAF
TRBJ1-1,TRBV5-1,ASSLSGALGTEAF
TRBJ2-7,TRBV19,ASSIVAGPQRAYEQY
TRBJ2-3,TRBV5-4,ASRPDFAISTDTQY
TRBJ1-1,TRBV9,ASSRGGVTEAF
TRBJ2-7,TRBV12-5,ASGWGTSGSYEQY
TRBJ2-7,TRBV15,ATSRDRGAYEQY
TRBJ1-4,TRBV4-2,ASSQEGVGGLEKLF
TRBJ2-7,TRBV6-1,ASNRVGLGYEQY
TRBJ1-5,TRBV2,ASSVDSLSNQPQH
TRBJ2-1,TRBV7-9,ASSPAGTSGHNEQF
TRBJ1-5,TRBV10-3,AIRPDPGQPQH
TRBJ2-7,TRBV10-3,AISSLGGQGSDEQY
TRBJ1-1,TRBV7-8,ASSSSRTTVNTEAF
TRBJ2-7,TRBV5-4,ASSLGGSGSINEQY
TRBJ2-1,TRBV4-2,ASSPGREAIGEQF
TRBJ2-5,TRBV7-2,ASSFNRAETQY
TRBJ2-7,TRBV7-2,ASRSGSGVGEQY
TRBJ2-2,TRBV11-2,ASSLSRTVSGELF
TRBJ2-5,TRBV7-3,ASSLLAGGPQETQY
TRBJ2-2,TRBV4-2,ASSQNLRGTSGGAGELF
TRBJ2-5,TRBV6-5,ASSYNRGETQY
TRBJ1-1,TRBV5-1,ASSLEGANTEAF
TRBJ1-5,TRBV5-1,ASSLGPGQLQPQH
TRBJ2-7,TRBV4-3,ASSPRSGMIIYEQY
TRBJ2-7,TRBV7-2,ASSLSAGGPYEQY
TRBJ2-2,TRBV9,ASSVAADGTGELF
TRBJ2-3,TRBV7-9,ASSGPGTGIDTQY
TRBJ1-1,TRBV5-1,ASSLYGQENTEAF
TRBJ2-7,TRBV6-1,ASSEAPYRDEQY
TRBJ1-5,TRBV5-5,ASSLEGTPNTYQPQH
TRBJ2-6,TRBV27,ASSLRLAGAISGANVLT